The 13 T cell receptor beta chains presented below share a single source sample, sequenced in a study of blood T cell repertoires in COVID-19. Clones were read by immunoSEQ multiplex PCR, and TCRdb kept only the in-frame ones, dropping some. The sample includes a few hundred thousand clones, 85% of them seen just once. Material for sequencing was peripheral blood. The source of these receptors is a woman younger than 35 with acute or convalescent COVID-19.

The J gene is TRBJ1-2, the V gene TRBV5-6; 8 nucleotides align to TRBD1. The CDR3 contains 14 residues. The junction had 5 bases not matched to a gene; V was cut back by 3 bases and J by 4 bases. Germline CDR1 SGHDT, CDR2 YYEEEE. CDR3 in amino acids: CASSSGQAVYGYTF. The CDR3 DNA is TGTGCCAGCAGCTCGGGACAGGCCGTCTATGGCTACACCTTC.

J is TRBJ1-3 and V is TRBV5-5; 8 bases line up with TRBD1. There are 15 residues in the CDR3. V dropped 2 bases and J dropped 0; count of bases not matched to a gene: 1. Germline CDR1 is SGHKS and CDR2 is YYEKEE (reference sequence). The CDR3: CASSFGQGSGNTIYF. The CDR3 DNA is TGTGCCAGCAGCTTCGGACAGGGCTCTGGAAACACCATATATTTT.

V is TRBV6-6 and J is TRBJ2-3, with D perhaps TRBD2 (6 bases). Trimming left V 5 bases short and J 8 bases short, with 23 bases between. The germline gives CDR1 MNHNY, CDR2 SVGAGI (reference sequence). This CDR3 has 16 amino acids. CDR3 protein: CASSQPSEEGWGTQYF. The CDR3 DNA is TGTGCCAGCAGTCAACCTAGCGAGGAGGGTTGGGGTACGCAGTATTTT.

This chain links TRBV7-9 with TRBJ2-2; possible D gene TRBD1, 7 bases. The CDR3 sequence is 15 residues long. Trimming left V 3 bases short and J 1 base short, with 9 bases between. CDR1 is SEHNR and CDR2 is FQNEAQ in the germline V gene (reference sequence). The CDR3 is CASSLQGGNTGELFF. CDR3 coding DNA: TGTGCCAGCAGCTTGCAGGGGGGGAACACCGGGGAGCTGTTTTTT.

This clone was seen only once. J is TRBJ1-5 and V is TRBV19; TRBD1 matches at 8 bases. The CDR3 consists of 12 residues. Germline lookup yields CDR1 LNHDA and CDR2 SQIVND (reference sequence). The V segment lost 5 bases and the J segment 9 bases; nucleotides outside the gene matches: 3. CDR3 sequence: CASSQGALPQHF. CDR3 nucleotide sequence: TGTGCCAGTAGTCAGGGGGCTCTGCCCCAGCATTTT. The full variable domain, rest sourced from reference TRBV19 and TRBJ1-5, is DGGITQSPKYLFRKEGQNVTLSCEQNLNHDAMYWYRQDPGQGLRLIYYSQIVNDFQKGDIAEGYSVSREKKESFPLTVTSAQKNPTAFYLCASSQGALPQHFGDGTRLSIL.

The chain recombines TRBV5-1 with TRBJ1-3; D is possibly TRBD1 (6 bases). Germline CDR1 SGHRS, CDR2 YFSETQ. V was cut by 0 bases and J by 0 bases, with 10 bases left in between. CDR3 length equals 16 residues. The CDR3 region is CASSLAGDLSGNTIYF. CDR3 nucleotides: TGCGCCAGCAGCTTGGCAGGGGACCTCTCTGGAAACACCATATATTTT.

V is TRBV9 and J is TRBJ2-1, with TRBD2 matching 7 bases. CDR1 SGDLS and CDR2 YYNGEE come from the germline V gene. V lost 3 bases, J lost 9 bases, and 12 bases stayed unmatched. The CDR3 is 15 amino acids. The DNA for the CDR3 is TGTGCCAGCAGCGGAATGGAGGGAGGGCCCGGTGAGCAGTTCTTC. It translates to CASSGMEGGPGEQFF. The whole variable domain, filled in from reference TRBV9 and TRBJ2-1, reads DSGVTQTPKHLITATGQRVTLRCSPRSGDLSVYWYQQSLDQGLQFLIQYYNGEERAKGNILERFSAQQFPDLHSELNLSSLELGDSALYFCASSGMEGGPGEQFFGPGTRLTVL.

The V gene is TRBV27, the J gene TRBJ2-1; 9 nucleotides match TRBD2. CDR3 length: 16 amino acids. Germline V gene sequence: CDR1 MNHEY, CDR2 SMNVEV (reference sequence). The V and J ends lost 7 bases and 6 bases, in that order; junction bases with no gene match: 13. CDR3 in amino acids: CASILSGGRAVNEQFF. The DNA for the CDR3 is TGTGCCAGCATCCTGTCTGGCGGGAGGGCCGTCAATGAGCAGTTCTTC.

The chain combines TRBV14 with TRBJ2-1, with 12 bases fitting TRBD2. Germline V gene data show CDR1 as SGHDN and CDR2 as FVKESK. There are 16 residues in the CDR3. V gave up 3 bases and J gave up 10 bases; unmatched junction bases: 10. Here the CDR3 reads CASSQVFGLAGYEQFF. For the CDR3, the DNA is TGTGCCAGCAGCCAGGTCTTCGGACTAGCGGGATACGAGCAGTTCTTC.

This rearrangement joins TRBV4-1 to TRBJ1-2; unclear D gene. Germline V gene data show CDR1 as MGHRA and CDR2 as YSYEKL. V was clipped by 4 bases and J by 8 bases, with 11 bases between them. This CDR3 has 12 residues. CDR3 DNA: TGCGCCAGCAGCCCAGTTGCCGGGGGCTACACCTTC. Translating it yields CASSPVAGGYTF.

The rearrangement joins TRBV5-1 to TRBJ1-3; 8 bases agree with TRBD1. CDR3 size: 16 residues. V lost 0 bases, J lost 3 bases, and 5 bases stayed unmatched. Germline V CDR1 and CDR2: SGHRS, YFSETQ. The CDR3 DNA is TGCGCCAGCAGCTTGGACCAGGGGGCTAGTGGAAACACCATATATTTT. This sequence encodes CASSLDQGASGNTIYF.

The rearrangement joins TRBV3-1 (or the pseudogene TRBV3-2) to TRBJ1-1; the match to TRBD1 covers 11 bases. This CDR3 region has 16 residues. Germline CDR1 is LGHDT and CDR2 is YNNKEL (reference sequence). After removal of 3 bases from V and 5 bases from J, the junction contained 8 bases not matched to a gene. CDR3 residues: CASSQPRTGGATEAFF. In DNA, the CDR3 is TGTGCCAGCAGCCAGCCCAGGACAGGGGGCGCGACTGAAGCTTTCTTT.

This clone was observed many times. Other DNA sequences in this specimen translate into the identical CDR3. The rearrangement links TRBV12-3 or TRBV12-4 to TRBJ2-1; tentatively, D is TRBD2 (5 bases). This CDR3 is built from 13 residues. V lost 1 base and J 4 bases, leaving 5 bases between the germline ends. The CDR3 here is CASSLGGYNEQFF. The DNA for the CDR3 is TGTGCCAGCAGTTTAGGCGGGTACAATGAGCAGTTCTTC.